This T cell receptor (beta chain) was obtained from a study of cytomegalovirus exposure and HLA in healthy donors. Notes on this clone: The target antigen is unknown.

Per germline, CDR1 LGHNA and CDR2 YNFKEQ. This CDR3 contains 17 residues. Trimming took 1 base from V and 2 from J; bases not matched to a gene: 10. Study observations and caveats: Being productive about 87% or about 30% of the time was typical of most TCR beta V segments in an earlier analysis. In a later analysis, productive TCRs from donors in an Asian-associated ancestry cluster reportedly carried fewer N-insertions than the cohort mean. TRBV6-2, TRBV6-3 and some other V segments were excluded as indistinguishable. There were some public TCRs occurring in many donors, but most TCR sequences were rare.

The PCR was carried out with 60 Vbeta primers and 13 Jbeta primers. Generated by immunoSEQ multiplex PCR, the TCRdb table keeps only in-frame clones and is missing some. The data contain approximately 150,000 clones, more than 65% of them singletons. The clonotype comes from a man between 18 and 35 years old in good health and CMV-seropositive. The chain employs TRBV4-2 and TRBJ2-5, with 7 bases matching TRBD1. Sequencing was performed on PBMCs. The CDR3 loop is CASSQGPMTGSQETQYF. The DNA of the CDR3 is TGTGCCAGCAGCCAAGGGCCGATGACAGGGAGTCAAGAGACCCAGTACTTC.